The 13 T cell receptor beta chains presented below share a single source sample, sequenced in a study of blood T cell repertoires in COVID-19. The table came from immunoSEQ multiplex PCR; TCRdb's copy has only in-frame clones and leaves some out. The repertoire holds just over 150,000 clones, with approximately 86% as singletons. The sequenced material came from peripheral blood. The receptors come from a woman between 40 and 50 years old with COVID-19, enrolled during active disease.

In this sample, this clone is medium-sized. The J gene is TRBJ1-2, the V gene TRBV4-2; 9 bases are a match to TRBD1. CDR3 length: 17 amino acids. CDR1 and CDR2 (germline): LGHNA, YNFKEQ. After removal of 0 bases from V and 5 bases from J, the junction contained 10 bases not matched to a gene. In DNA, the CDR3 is TGTGCCAGCAGCCAAGATTCCCATCCCGGGACAGGGTATGGCTACACCTTC. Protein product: CASSQDSHPGTGYGYTF.

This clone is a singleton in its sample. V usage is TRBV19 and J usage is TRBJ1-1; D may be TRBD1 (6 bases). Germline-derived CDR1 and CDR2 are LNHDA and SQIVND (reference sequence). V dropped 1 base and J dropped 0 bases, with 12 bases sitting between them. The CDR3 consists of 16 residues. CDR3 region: CASSIGVRGLNTEAFF. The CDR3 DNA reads TGTGCCAGTAGTATAGGGGTCAGGGGTTTGAACACTGAAGCTTTCTTT.

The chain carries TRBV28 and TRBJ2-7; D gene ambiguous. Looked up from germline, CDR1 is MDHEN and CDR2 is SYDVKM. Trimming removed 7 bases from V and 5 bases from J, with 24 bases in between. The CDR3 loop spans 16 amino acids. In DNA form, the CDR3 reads TGTGCCAGCATACGAGTGGGCCAAACGCCTCCTAACGAGCAGTACTTC. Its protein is CASIRVGQTPPNEQYF.

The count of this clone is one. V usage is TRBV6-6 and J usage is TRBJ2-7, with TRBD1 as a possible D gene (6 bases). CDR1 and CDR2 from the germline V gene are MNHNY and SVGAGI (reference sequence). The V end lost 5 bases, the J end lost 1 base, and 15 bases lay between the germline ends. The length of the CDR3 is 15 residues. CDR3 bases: TGTGCCAGCAGTAGCCGGGACACCATATCCTACGAGCAGTACGTC. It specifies CASSSRDTISYEQYV.

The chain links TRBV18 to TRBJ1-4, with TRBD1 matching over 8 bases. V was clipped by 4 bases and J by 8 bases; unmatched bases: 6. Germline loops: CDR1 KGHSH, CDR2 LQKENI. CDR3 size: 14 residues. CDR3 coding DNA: TGTGCCAGCTCACGAGCAGGGACAGGCGAAAAACTGTTTTTT. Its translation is CASSRAGTGEKLFF.

CDR3 in amino acids: CASSLIAGVGETQYF. CDR3 DNA: TGTGCCAGTAGTCTCATAGCGGGAGTCGGAGAGACCCAGTACTTC. The chain joins TRBV19 to TRBJ2-5; the match to TRBD2 covers 9 bases. CDR1 is LNHDA and CDR2 is SQIVND in the germline V gene (reference sequence). V shed 5 bases, J shed 4 bases, and the junction held 8 bases outside the gene matches. The CDR3 length is 15 residues.

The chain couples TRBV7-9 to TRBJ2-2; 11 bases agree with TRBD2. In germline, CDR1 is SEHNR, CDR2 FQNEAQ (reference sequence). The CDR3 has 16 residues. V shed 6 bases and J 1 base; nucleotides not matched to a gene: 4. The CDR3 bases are TGTGCCAGCAGGCCCCTAGCGGGAGGGAACACCGGGGAGCTGTTTTTT. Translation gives CASRPLAGGNTGELFF.

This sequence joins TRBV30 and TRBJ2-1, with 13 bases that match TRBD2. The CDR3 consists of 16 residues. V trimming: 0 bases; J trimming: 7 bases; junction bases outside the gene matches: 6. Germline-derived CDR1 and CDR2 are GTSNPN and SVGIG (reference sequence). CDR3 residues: CAWSVSWTSGRNEQFF. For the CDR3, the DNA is TGTGCCTGGAGTGTCTCCTGGACTAGCGGGAGAAATGAGCAGTTCTTC.

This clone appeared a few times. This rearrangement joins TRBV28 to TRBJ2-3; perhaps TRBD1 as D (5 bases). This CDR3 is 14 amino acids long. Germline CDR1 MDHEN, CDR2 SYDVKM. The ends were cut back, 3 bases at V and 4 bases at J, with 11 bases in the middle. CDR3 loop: CASSLVAGPDTQYF. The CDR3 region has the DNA TGTGCCAGCAGTTTGGTGGCAGGGCCAGATACGCAGTATTTT.

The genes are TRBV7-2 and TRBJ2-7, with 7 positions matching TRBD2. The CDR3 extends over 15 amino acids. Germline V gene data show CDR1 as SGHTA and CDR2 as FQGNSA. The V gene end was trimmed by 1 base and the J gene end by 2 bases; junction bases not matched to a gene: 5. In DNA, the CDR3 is TGTGCCAGCAGCTTAGGTCTAGCGGCCACCTACGAGCAGTACTTC. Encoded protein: CASSLGLAATYEQYF.

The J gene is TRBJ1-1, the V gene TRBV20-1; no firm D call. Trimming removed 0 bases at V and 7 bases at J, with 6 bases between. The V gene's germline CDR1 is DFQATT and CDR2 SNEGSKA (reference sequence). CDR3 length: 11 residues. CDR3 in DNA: TGCAGTGCTAGAGATACGGGTGAAGCTTTCTTT. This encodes CSARDTGEAFF.

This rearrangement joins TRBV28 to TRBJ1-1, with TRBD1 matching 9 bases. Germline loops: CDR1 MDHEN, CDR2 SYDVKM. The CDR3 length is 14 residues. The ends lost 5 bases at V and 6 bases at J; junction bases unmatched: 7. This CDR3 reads CASSPGTGWPEAFF. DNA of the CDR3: TGTGCCAGCAGTCCGGGGACAGGGTGGCCTGAAGCTTTCTTT.

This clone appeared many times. In nucleotides, the CDR3 is TGTGCCAGCAGCCCTTGGACTAGCGGGTCAGGAGATGTTTACAATGAGCAGTTCTTC. Translating gives CASSPWTSGSGDVYNEQFF. The chain employs TRBV7-9 and TRBJ2-1; 11 bases line up with TRBD2. J was trimmed by 4 bases and V by 5 bases; bases with no gene match: 16. Germline CDR1 SEHNR, CDR2 FQNEAQ (reference sequence). The CDR3 is made up of 19 amino acids.